Given below is one T cell receptor beta chain in context. The antigen is undetermined. The data derive from a study of cytomegalovirus exposure and HLA in healthy donors. Points from the study as a whole: Earlier results showed most TCR beta V segments being productive about 90% or about 30% of the time. A later look showed TCR association rates differing by HLA locus, highest for DRB1 and lowest for HLA-C. HLA restriction was apparent for most CMV-associated TCR beta chains in a later analysis. Later analysis identified several of the most significant clusters that appeared linked to common viral pathogens.

The PCR contained 60 Vbeta and 13 Jbeta primers. Clones were read by immunoSEQ multiplex PCR, and TCRdb kept only the in-frame ones, dropping some. Of about 160,000 clones detected, around 69% appear once; the ten largest clones hold over 1.2%. CDR1 and CDR2 from the germline V gene are LNHDA and SQIVND (reference sequence). CDR3 length: 15 residues. V was pared by 7 bases and J by 8 bases, with 12 bases of the junction left unmatched. This TCR came from a man in his sixties in good health and CMV-seronegative. Sequenced: PBMCs. V and J are TRBV19 and TRBJ1-4; 8 positions agree with TRBD1. The CDR3 DNA reads as TGTGCCAGTATCAAAGGACAGGGTTGGGAGGAAAAACTGTTTTTT. As protein: CASIKGQGWEEKLFF.